The next 24 T cell receptor beta chains were all read from a single sample in a study of blood T cells in healthy people across ages. PCR was performed a second time for roughly 7 to 11 cycles using a sample-barcoded 5' primer and a J-beta primer mix. TCRdb re-called the 5' RACE reads with MiXCR, one entry per CDR3 protein. The repertoire consists of roughly 700,000 distinct CDR3 sequences, with about a third occurring once and the leading ten covering 15%. Specimen: blood. All receptors derive from a woman older than 75 in good health.

The rearrangement uses TRBV5-1 and TRBJ2-3; TRBD2 aligns across 10 bases. V trimming: 3 bases; J trimming: 4 bases; junction bases outside the gene matches: 5. Germline CDR1 and CDR2: SGHRS and YFSETQ. The CDR3 is 15 residues long. The chain's CDR3 is CASSWSGGAPDTQYF. The DNA for the CDR3 is TGCGCCAGCAGCTGGAGCGGGGGGGCCCCAGATACGCAGTATTTT. Full variable domain (outside the CDR3, taken from reference TRBV5-1 and TRBJ2-3): KAGVTQTPRYLIKTRGQQVTLSCSPISGHRSVSWYQQTPGQGLQFLFEYFSETQRNKGNFPGRFSGRQFSNSRSEMNVSTLELGDSALYLCASSWSGGAPDTQYFGPGTRLTVL.

V usage is TRBV12-3 or TRBV12-4 and J usage is TRBJ2-5; perhaps TRBD1 as D (6 bases). CDR3 length equals 13 residues. The V end was cut by 7 bases, the J end by 11 bases, with 20 bases between. The CDR3 nucleotides read TGTGCCAGCACGACCTCGGTAGGGGGTGAGCAGTACTTC. The encoded protein is CASTTSVGGEQYF.

This clonotype came up a few times. The CDR3 loop reads CASSEQLAGVQETQYF. CDR3 nucleotides: TGTGCCAGCAGTGAGCAACTAGCGGGGGTCCAAGAGACCCAGTACTTC. The V and J genes are TRBV2 and TRBJ2-5, with 11 bases matching TRBD2. Trimming at V came to 3 bases and at J to 1 base, leaving 4 bases not matched to a gene. Germline CDR1 is SNHLY and CDR2 is FYNNEI. The CDR3 covers 16 residues.

The sample holds many counts of this clonotype. The rearrangement links TRBV7-6 to TRBJ2-5; D is unresolved. Germline CDR1 reads SGHVS; CDR2 reads FNYEAQ. V shed 5 bases and J shed 0 bases, with 13 bases lying between them. This CDR3 has 15 residues. DNA of the CDR3: TGTGCCAGCAGCGAGCCGGGCCGGTACCAAGAGACCCAGTACTTC. It translates to CASSEPGRYQETQYF.

The chain recombines TRBV6-6 with TRBJ2-7, with 7 bases aligning to TRBD1. The length of the CDR3 is 13 residues. V dropped 7 bases and J dropped 3; count of bases not matched to a gene: 6. Germline CDR1 is MNHNY and CDR2 is SVGAGI (reference sequence). CDR3 nucleotide sequence: TGTGCCAGCACAGATGGACAGGACTACGAGCAGTACTTC. This codes for CASTDGQDYEQYF.

This clonotype was picked up a small number of times. This chain joins TRBV5-4 and TRBJ1-6, with TRBD1 as a possible D gene (6 bases). The CDR3 extends over 14 amino acids. In germline, CDR1 is SGHNT, CDR2 YYREEE (reference sequence). With 6 bases removed from V and 7 bases from J, the gap between germline ends came to 14 bases. CDR3 loop: CASMEGVSNSPLHF. In nucleotides, the CDR3 is TGTGCCAGCATGGAGGGGGTTTCCAATTCACCCCTCCACTTT.

This clonotype was recorded many times. The CDR3 bases are TGTGCCTGGAGTTCCCTTCGGGAGGGGCCGCAGTTCTTC. Translation: CAWSSLREGPQFF. The V gene is TRBV30, the J gene TRBJ2-1; 8 positions match TRBD2. The J segment lost 12 bases and the V segment lost 2 bases, leaving 9 bases of the junction unmatched. This CDR3 has 13 residues. The V gene's germline CDR1 is GTSNPN and CDR2 SVGIG (reference sequence).

The chain combines TRBV20-1 with TRBJ2-1, with a weak D call TRBD2 (6 bases). The CDR3 is made up of 14 amino acids. The germline V gene has CDR1 DFQATT and CDR2 SNEGSKA (reference sequence). The ends were cut back, 0 bases at V and 7 bases at J, with 13 bases in the middle. The CDR3 here is CSAREAGPLNEQFF. CDR3 bases: TGCAGTGCTAGAGAGGCGGGACCCTTGAATGAGCAGTTCTTC.

The gene calls are TRBV9 and TRBJ2-5, with 12 bases that match TRBD2. This CDR3 region has 15 residues. The germline CDR1 and CDR2 sequences are SGDLS and YYNGEE. The trim removed 3 bases at V and 11 bases at J, leaving 11 bases unmatched. DNA of the CDR3: TGTGCCAGCAGCGAACTAGCGGGGGGTAACGATGAGCAGTACTTC. Translating gives CASSELAGGNDEQYF.

This clonotype was observed many times. The gene calls are TRBV28 and TRBJ1-5; possible D gene TRBD1, 5 bases. Per the germline V gene, CDR1 is MDHEN and CDR2 is SYDVKM. The V end lost 3 bases, the J end lost 4 bases, and 19 bases lay between the germline ends. The CDR3 is 17 amino acids. In DNA, the CDR3 is TGTGCCAGCAGTTTGGTTACGGGGGGGTTTAGAAATCAGCCCCAGCATTTT. Translation gives CASSLVTGGFRNQPQHF.

The CDR3 here is CAWSRDRGTPRTRNEQFF. CDR3 nucleotides: TGTGCCTGGAGTAGGGACAGGGGGACACCCCGAACTCGCAATGAGCAGTTCTTC. V is TRBV30 and J is TRBJ2-1; TRBD1 matches at 11 bases. Germline loops: CDR1 GTSNPN, CDR2 SVGIG (reference sequence). The CDR3 covers 18 residues. The ends lost 2 bases at V and 6 bases at J; junction bases unmatched: 15. Full variable domain (missing parts from reference TRBV30 and TRBJ2-1): SQTIHQWPATLVQPVGSPLSLECTVEGTSNPNLYWYRQAAGRGLQLLFYSVGIGQISSEVPQNLSASRPQDRQFILSSKKLLLSDSGFYLCAWSRDRGTPRTRNEQFFGPGTRLTVL.

This chain links TRBV7-2 with TRBJ2-3; 9 nucleotides match TRBD2. The germline V gene has CDR1 SGHTA and CDR2 FQGNSA. The CDR3 spans 16 residues. Trimming cost V 5 bases and J 3 bases; bases outside gene matches: 9. The CDR3 sequence is CASSQGRGGMTDTQYF. The DNA of the CDR3 is TGTGCCAGCAGCCAAGGGCGGGGGGGCATGACAGATACGCAGTATTTT.

This clonotype showed up many times. The chain couples TRBV3-1 to TRBJ2-3, with a tentative D call TRBD2 (6 bases). Looked up from germline, CDR1 is LGHDT and CDR2 is YNNKEL (reference sequence). The CDR3 is 17 amino acids. With 3 bases removed from V and 4 bases from J, the gap between germline ends came to 20 bases. The CDR3 loop reads CASSHWEPGDNADTQYF. Written as DNA, the CDR3 is TGTGCCAGCAGCCATTGGGAACCGGGAGACAATGCAGATACGCAGTATTTT.

The sample holds many counts of this clonotype. The chain recombines TRBV20-1 with TRBJ2-3; 12 bases line up with TRBD2. V lost 2 bases to trimming and J lost 3 bases; unmatched junction nucleotides: 3. Germline-derived CDR1 and CDR2 are DFQATT and SNEGSKA (reference sequence). The CDR3 has 15 residues. The CDR3, as DNA: TGCAGTGCTAGACGGACTAGCGGGGTAACAGATACGCAGTATTTT. As protein: CSARRTSGVTDTQYF.

Many counts were recorded for this clonotype. The gene calls are TRBV3-1 and TRBJ1-5, with D maybe TRBD1 (5 bases). CDR1 LGHDT and CDR2 YNNKEL come from the germline V gene (reference sequence). Trimming stripped 1 base from V and 7 bases from J, with 14 bases between. This CDR3 region has 15 residues. The CDR3 sequence is CASSQVPGQAQPQHF. The CDR3 coding sequence is TGTGCCAGCAGCCAAGTCCCTGGACAAGCCCAGCCCCAGCATTTT.

This clonotype was observed once. The chain combines TRBV7-9 with TRBJ2-3; 10 bases map to TRBD2. In germline, CDR1 is SEHNR, CDR2 FQNEAQ (reference sequence). Losses at the gene ends were 2 bases for V and 2 bases for J; bases not matched to a gene: 16. The CDR3 spans 20 residues. The CDR3 bases are TGTGCCAGCAGCTTACCAAAACAGCGGGAGGGCATGGGATTCACAGATACGCAGTATTTT. This encodes CASSLPKQREGMGFTDTQYF.

This CDR3 is CASSSGIVTYNEQFF. In nucleotides, the CDR3 is TGTGCCAGCAGTTCCGGGATTGTTACCTACAATGAGCAGTTCTTC. The V call is TRBV6-6, the J call TRBJ2-1; maybe TRBD2 (5 bases). Per germline, CDR1 MNHNY and CDR2 SVGAGI (reference sequence). Trimming left V 4 bases short and J 2 bases short, with 12 bases between. This CDR3 spans 15 amino acids.

A remark on this clonotype: Sequence at one end of the junction differs from germline and may be a read error. V and J are TRBV4-2 and TRBJ2-4; 11 nucleotides line up with TRBD2. Germline V lookup: CDR1 LGHNA, CDR2 YNFKEQ. CDR3 length: 18 amino acids. CDR3 in DNA: TGTGCCGGCAGCCAAGTAACCACTAGCGGGGGCTCAGGAAACATTCAGTACTTC. Residues: CAGSQVTTSGGSGNIQYF.

This clonotype was picked up a small number of times. At one of its ends the junction is not consistent with the germline gene, which may arise from a read error. The gene calls are TRBV11-2 and TRBJ2-7; 11 positions match TRBD2. The CDR3 loop spans 16 amino acids. The germline V gene encodes CDR1 SGHAT and CDR2 FQNNGV. CDR3: CASSAQMTSGAHERYF. CDR3 DNA: TGTGCCAGCAGCGCCCAGATGACTAGCGGGGCCCACGAGCGGTACTTC.

At least ten counts were recorded for this clonotype. This sequence joins TRBV11-2 and TRBJ1-2, with TRBD1 identical over 7 bases. The germline V gene encodes CDR1 SGHAT and CDR2 FQNNGV. The CDR3 length is 14 residues. Germline trimming cut 5 bases from V and 8 bases from J; bases unmatched to any gene: 11. For the CDR3, the DNA is TGTGCCAGCAGCCCCGACAGGGTGTTGAGCGGCTACACCTTC. Its protein product is CASSPDRVLSGYTF.

As to this clonotype: One end of the junction varies from germline; a read error may be responsible. The chain employs TRBV20-1 and TRBJ1-5; D is uncertain. The CDR3 runs 13 residues. CDR1 is DFQATT, CDR2 SNEGSKA, per germline (reference sequence). In DNA form, the CDR3 reads TGCAGTGCTAGGGAGGTGGGCAATCGGCCCCAGCATTTT. Its protein is CSAREVGNRPQHF.

This clonotype was found many times. The V call is TRBV20-1, the J call TRBJ2-1; TRBD2 matches 16 bases. V shed 6 bases, J shed 8 bases, and the junction held 7 bases outside the gene matches. CDR1 DFQATT and CDR2 SNEGSKA come from the germline V gene (reference sequence). The CDR3 runs to 15 residues. CDR3 bases: TGCAGTGCCCCGGGACTAGCGGGGGGGCGAGATGAGCAGTTCTTC. Translating gives CSAPGLAGGRDEQFF.

This clonotype occurred a few times. This could be a read error, since a much larger clone is one nucleotide away. The chain has TRBV7-2 and TRBJ2-5, with TRBD1 as a possible D gene (8 bases). The V gene lost 0 bases and the J gene lost 7 bases, with 18 bases spanning the gap. From germline, CDR1 is SGHTA and CDR2 FQGNSA. The CDR3 loop spans 16 amino acids. The CDR3 nucleotides are TGTGCCAGCAGCTTAGCCCAGACAGGGGAGCGGGGGACCCAGTACTTC. Its translation: CASSLAQTGERGTQYF.

This clonotype was observed at least ten times. The chain employs TRBV7-2 and TRBJ1-2; no firm D call. The CDR3 totals 12 residues. CDR1 and CDR2 (germline): SGHTA, FQGNSA. The V gene lost 1 base and the J gene lost 7 bases, with 7 bases spanning the gap. CDR3 sequence: CASSLEYGGYTF. The CDR3 coding sequence is TGTGCCAGCAGCTTAGAATACGGTGGCTACACCTTC.